This TCR beta chain was recovered during a study of blood T cell repertoires in COVID-19. Study background: Material from acute and convalescent COVID-19 was sourced from the United States, Italy and Spain.

This clone was seen only once. J lost 7 bases, V lost 7 bases, and 9 bases had no gene match. Germline CDR1 and CDR2: MNHEY and SVGAGI. This CDR3 has 13 residues. Donors were grouped by their self-reported clinical history. In the authors' workflow: Estimates of nucleated cell counts were drawn from the amplification of reference gene primers. Using immunoSEQ multiplex PCR, the repertoire was profiled, and TCRdb retains in-frame clones only, with some absent. V and J calls and clone size come straight from that table; D and trimming were deduced from the DNA. This table holds roughly 190,000 clones, less than 85% found once.

This chain links TRBV6-5 with TRBJ1-1, with 7 bases identical to TRBD1. The source material was PBMCs or T cells enriched from blood (not recorded which). The receptor was isolated from a woman aged 55-75 years with acute COVID-19. This CDR3 reads CASTLGGQSEAFF. CDR3 nucleotide sequence: TGTGCCAGCACCCTCGGGGGACAGAGTGAAGCTTTCTTT.